Listed here are 13 T cell receptor beta chains from one sample, sequenced in a study of T-cell reconstitution after alpha-beta-depleted transplantation in children. This sample's TCRbeta library carried unique molecular identifier barcodes. TCRdb itself ran the PCR reads through MiXCR, one entry per CDR3 protein. The data hold about 610,000 distinct CDR3 sequences, with 20% to 30% observed a single time. The material was PBMCs, obtained before TCRalphabeta/CD19-depleted stem cell transplant. These receptor sequences come from a boy in the first two years of life with Wiskott-Aldrich syndrome, due to receive a stem cell transplant.

The chain recombines TRBV5-1 with TRBJ2-1; D is uncertain. Trimming shortened V by 2 bases and J by 9 bases, and 21 bases separated the two germline ends. The CDR3 is 16 amino acids. Per germline, CDR1 SGHRS and CDR2 YFSETQ. The CDR3 sequence is CASSFNLLIINSEQFF. DNA of the CDR3: TGCGCCAGCAGCTTTAACTTACTTATTATAAATAGTGAGCAGTTCTTC.

The chain has TRBV5-5 and TRBJ2-2; 9 nucleotides align to TRBD2. Per germline, CDR1 SGHKS and CDR2 YYEKEE (reference sequence). CDR3 length: 16 amino acids. J lost 0 bases, V lost 6 bases, and 6 bases had no gene match. The CDR3 loop reads CASNKLAGANTGELFF. DNA of the CDR3: TGTGCCAGCAACAAACTAGCGGGCGCGAACACCGGGGAGCTGTTTTTT.

The chain uses TRBV12-3 or TRBV12-4 and TRBJ1-1; unclear D gene. Trimming took off 7 bases at V and 0 bases at J, with 9 bases between the two ends. The CDR3 consists of 13 residues. The CDR3 bases are TGTGCCAGCACCCTAGGGATGAACACTGAAGCTTTCTTT. This gives the protein CASTLGMNTEAFF.

The V call is TRBV27, the J call TRBJ2-6; 9 positions agree with TRBD1. The V gene's germline CDR1 is MNHEY and CDR2 SMNVEV (reference sequence). V lost 8 bases to trimming and J lost 3 bases; unmatched junction nucleotides: 8. The CDR3 extends over 16 amino acids. The DNA for the CDR3 is TGTGCCAGCCGTCCCGGGACAGGGTTTGGGGCCAACGTCCTGACTTTC. Encoded protein: CASRPGTGFGANVLTF.

The table lists this clonotype with a count of one. The chain uses TRBV3-1 and TRBJ1-5, with D tentatively TRBD1 (5 bases). V lost 8 bases and J lost 4, with 15 bases in between. The CDR3 contains 14 residues. Germline V lookup: CDR1 LGHDT, CDR2 YNNKEL (reference sequence). The CDR3 nucleotides read TGTGCCAGCGCCCCAGGGTGGGGAAATCAGCCCCAGCATTTT. The encoded protein is CASAPGWGNQPQHF.

The chain employs TRBV10-3 and TRBJ1-1; possible D gene TRBD1, 6 bases. Germline CDR1 ENHRY, CDR2 SYGVKD. V lost 8 bases and J lost 5, with 18 bases in between. CDR3 size: 14 residues. CDR3 nucleotides: TGTGCCATCCGGGGGCCGACAGGAGAGACTGAAGCTTTCTTT. Translation gives CAIRGPTGETEAFF.

This chain links TRBV6-1 with TRBJ2-7; D remains ambiguous. V dropped 7 bases and J dropped 0 bases, with 13 bases sitting between them. This CDR3 is 14 amino acids long. Germline CDR1 is MNHNS and CDR2 is SASEGT. The chain's CDR3 is CASTRSLSSYEQYF. The CDR3 DNA follows: TGTGCCAGCACGCGGTCCCTCAGCTCCTACGAGCAGTACTTC.

The chain employs TRBV7-9 and TRBJ1-1, with D unclear. Trimming pared 2 bases from V and 0 bases from J, leaving 10 bases between. This CDR3 region has 15 residues. Germline V gene sequence: CDR1 SEHNR, CDR2 FQNEAQ (reference sequence). DNA of the CDR3: TGTGCCAGCAGCTTAAAGACTCAGCTGAACACTGAAGCTTTCTTT. Residues: CASSLKTQLNTEAFF. The variable domain in full, with the rest retrieved from reference TRBV7-9 and TRBJ1-1, is DTGVSQNPRHKITKRGQNVTFRCDPISEHNRLYWYRQTLGQGPEFLTYFQNEAQLEKSRLLSDRFSAERPKGSFSTLEIQRTEQGDSAMYLCASSLKTQLNTEAFFGQGTRLTVV.

As for this clonotype: Relative to the germline gene, one junction end is altered; a read error may explain this. The chain links TRBV27 to TRBJ2-3, with D perhaps matching TRBD2 (5 bases). The CDR3 covers 14 residues. The germline V gene has CDR1 MNHEY and CDR2 SMNVEV (reference sequence). CDR3 coding DNA: TGTGCCAGGAGTTTATACGGGATCACAGATACGCAGTATTTT. This sequence encodes CARSLYGITDTQYF.

J is TRBJ2-6 and V is TRBV5-6, with D possibly TRBD1 on 6 matching bases. The CDR3 loop spans 18 amino acids. Germline-derived CDR1 and CDR2 are SGHDT and YYEEEE. Trimming removed 0 bases from V and 4 bases from J, with 17 bases in between. This chain's CDR3 is CASSLETGRSDGANVLTF. The CDR3 bases are TGTGCCAGCAGCTTGGAAACAGGGAGAAGCGACGGGGCCAACGTCCTGACTTTC.

The chain links TRBV12-3 or TRBV12-4 to TRBJ2-1; possible D gene TRBD2, 6 bases. V lost 7 bases and J lost 3, with 16 bases in between. This CDR3 region has 15 residues. CDR3 sequence: CASTQTRANYNEQFF. The CDR3, as DNA: TGTGCCAGCACCCAGACTAGAGCAAACTACAATGAGCAGTTCTTC.

This clonotype was seen a handful of times. The chain employs TRBV12-3 or TRBV12-4 and TRBJ2-3, with no clear D. CDR3 size: 15 residues. V lost 0 bases and J 0 bases, leaving 7 bases between the germline ends. The DNA of the CDR3 is TGTGCCAGCAGTTTAGCGGGGTATAGCACAGATACGCAGTATTTT. This encodes CASSLAGYSTDTQYF.

The chain recombines TRBV20-1 with TRBJ2-2; D uncertain. The CDR3 is 12 amino acids. V lost 5 bases, J lost 8 bases, and 12 bases lay in between. Looked up from germline, CDR1 is DFQATT and CDR2 is SNEGSKA (reference sequence). DNA of the CDR3: TGCAGTGCTCTCGTTAAGACGGGGGAGCTGTTTTTT. Protein sequence: CSALVKTGELFF.